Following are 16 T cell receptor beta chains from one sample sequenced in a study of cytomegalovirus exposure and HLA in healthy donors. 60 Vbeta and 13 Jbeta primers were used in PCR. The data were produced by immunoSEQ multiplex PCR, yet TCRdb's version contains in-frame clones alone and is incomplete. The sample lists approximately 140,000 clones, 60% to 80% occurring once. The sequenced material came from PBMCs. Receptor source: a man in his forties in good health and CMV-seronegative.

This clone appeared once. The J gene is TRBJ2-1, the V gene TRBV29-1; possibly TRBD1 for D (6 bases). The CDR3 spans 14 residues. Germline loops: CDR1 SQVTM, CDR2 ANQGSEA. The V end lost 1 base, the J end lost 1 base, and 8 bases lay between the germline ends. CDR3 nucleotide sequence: TGCAGCGTTGAAGGCAGGGGATCCTACAATGAGCAGTTCTTC. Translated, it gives CSVEGRGSYNEQFF.

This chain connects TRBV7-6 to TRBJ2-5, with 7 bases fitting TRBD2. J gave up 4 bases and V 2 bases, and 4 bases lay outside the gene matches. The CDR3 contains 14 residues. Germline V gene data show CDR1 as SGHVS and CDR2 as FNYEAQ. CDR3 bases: TGTGCCAGCAGCTTAACTCCTAGCGGAGAGACCCAGTACTTC. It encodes CASSLTPSGETQYF.

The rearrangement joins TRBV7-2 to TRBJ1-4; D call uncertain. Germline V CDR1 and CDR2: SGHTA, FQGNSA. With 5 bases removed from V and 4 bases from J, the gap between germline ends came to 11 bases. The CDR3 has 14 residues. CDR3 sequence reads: CASSPTSSNEKLFF. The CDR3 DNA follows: TGTGCCAGCAGCCCAACATCCAGTAATGAAAAACTGTTTTTT.

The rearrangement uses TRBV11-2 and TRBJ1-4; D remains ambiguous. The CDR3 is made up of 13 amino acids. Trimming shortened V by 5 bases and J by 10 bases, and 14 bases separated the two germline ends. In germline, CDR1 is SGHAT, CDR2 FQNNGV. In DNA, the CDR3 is TGTGCCAGCAGCCCCCTTGGTTCGGGAAAACTGTTTTTT. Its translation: CASSPLGSGKLFF.

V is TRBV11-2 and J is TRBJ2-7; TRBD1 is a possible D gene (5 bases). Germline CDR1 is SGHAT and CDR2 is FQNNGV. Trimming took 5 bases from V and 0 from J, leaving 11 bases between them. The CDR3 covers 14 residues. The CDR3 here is CASSGQGGSYEQYF. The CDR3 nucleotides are TGTGCCAGCAGCGGGCAGGGTGGCTCCTACGAGCAGTACTTC.

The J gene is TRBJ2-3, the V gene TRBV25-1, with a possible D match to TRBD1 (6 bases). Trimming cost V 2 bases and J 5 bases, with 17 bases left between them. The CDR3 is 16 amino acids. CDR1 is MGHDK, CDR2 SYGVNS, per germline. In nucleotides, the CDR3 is TGTGCCAGCAGTGAAGCCCCAACAGGGTTTGGAGATACGCAGTATTTT. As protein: CASSEAPTGFGDTQYF.

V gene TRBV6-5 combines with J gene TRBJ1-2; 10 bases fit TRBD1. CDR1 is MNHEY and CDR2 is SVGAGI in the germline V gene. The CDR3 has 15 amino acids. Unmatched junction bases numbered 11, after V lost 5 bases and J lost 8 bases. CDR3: CASSPPGQGSFGYTF. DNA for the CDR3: TGTGCCAGCAGTCCCCCGGGACAGGGGAGCTTCGGCTACACCTTC.

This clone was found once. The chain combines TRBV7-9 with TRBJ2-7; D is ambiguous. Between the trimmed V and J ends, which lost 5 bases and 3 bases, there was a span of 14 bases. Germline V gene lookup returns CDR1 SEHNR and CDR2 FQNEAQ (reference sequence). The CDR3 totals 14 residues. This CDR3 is CASSLTVKYYEQYF. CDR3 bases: TGTGCCAGCAGCCTCACAGTTAAGTACTACGAGCAGTACTTC.

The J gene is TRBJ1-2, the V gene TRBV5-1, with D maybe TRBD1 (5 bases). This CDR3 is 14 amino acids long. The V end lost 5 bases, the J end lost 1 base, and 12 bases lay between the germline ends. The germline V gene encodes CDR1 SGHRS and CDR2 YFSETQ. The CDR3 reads CASRTGDSNYGYTF. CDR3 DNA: TGCGCCAGCAGAACGGGGGATAGTAACTATGGCTACACCTTC.

CDR3 amino acids: CASSYSYRSASGELFF. Here the CDR3 DNA reads TGTGCCAGCAGTTACTCGTACAGGTCCGCTTCCGGGGAGCTGTTTTTT. The rearrangement joins TRBV6-6 to TRBJ2-2, with D maybe TRBD1 (5 bases). Trimming shortened V by 0 bases and J by 6 bases, and 14 bases separated the two germline ends. This CDR3 region has 16 residues. CDR1 and CDR2 (germline): MNHNY, SVGAGI (reference sequence).

The DNA for the CDR3 is TGTGCCATCAGTGAGTCCTCCGGTCGTTCCTACGAGCAGTACTTC. Its protein is CAISESSGRSYEQYF. The J gene is TRBJ2-7, the V gene TRBV10-3; D gene uncertain. Per germline, CDR1 ENHRY and CDR2 SYGVKD. The CDR3 loop spans 15 amino acids. V was trimmed by 0 bases and J by 1 base, leaving 10 bases between them.

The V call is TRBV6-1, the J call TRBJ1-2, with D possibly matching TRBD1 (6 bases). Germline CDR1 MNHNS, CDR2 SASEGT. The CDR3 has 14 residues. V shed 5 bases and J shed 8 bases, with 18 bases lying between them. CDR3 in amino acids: CASSPTGHPGGYTF. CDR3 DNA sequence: TGTGCCAGCAGTCCGACGGGACACCCTGGAGGCTACACCTTC.

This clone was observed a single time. The DNA for the CDR3 is TGTGCCAGTATGGGAGCGGGGCGGAACACCGGGGAGCTGTTTTTT. Translating it yields CASMGAGRNTGELFF. The chain uses TRBV19 and TRBJ2-2, with 7 nucleotides matching TRBD2. Germline values: CDR1 LNHDA, CDR2 SQIVND (reference sequence). CDR3 length: 15 residues. Germline trimming cut 7 bases from V and 1 base from J; bases unmatched to any gene: 6.

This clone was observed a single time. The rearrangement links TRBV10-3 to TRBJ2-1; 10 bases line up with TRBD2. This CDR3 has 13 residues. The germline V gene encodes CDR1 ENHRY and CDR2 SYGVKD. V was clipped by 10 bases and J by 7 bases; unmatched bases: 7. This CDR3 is CATGLAEVNEQFF. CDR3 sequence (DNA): TGTGCCACCGGACTAGCGGAGGTGAATGAGCAGTTCTTC.

The CDR3 sequence is CASSEYRGYEQFF. The DNA for the CDR3 is TGTGCCAGCAGTGAATACAGGGGGTACGAGCAGTTCTTC. The rearrangement links TRBV2 to TRBJ2-1; 8 nucleotides line up with TRBD1. J lost 10 bases, V lost 2 bases, and 4 bases had no gene match. Germline assignment: CDR1 SNHLY and CDR2 FYNNEI. This CDR3 is 13 amino acids long. The full variable domain, with the rest looked up from reference TRBV2 and TRBJ2-1, is EPEVTQTPSHQVTQMGQEVILRCVPISNHLYFYWYRQILGQKVEFLVSFYNNEISEKSEIFDDQFSVERPDGSNFTLKIRSTKLEDSAMYFCASSEYRGYEQFFGPGTRLTVL.

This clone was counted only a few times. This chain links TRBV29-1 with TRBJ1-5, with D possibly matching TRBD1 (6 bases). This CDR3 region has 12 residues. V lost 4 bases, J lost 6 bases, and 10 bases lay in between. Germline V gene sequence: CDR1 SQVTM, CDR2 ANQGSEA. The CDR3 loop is CSVGTVGQPQHF. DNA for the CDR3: TGCAGCGTTGGGACAGTGGGTCAGCCCCAGCATTTT.